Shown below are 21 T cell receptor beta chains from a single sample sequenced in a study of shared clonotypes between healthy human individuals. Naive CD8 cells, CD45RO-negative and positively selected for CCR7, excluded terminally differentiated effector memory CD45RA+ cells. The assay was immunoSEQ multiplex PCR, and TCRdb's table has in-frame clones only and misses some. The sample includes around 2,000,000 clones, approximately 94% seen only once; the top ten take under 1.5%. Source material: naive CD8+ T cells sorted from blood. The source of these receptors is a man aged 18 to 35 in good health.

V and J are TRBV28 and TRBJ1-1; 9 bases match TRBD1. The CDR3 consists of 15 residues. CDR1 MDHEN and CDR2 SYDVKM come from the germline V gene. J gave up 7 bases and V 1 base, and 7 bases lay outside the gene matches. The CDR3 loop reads CASSLLGTGSSEAFF. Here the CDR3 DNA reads TGTGCCAGCAGTTTATTGGGGACAGGGAGTAGTGAAGCTTTCTTT. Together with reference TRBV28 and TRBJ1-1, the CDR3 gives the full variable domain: DVKVTQSSRYLVKRTGEKVFLECVQDMDHENMFWYRQDPGLGLRLIYFSYDVKMKEKGDIPEGYSVSREKKERFSLILESASTNQTSMYLCASSLLGTGSSEAFFGQGTRLTVV.

The CDR3 DNA is TGCAGCGTTCTATTTCAAGGGAACACTGAAGCTTTCTTT. Translated: CSVLFQGNTEAFF. The chain has TRBV29-1 and TRBJ1-1; D call uncertain. CDR3 length: 13 residues. V lost 5 bases to trimming and J lost 1 base, with 11 bases between them. In germline, CDR1 is SQVTM, CDR2 ANQGSEA.

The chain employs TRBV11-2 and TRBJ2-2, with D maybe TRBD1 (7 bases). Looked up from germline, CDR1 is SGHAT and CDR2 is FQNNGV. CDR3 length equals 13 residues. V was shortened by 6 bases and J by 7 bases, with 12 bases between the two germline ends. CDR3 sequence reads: CASREGAGGELFF. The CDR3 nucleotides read TGTGCCAGCAGGGAGGGGGCCGGCGGGGAGCTGTTTTTT.

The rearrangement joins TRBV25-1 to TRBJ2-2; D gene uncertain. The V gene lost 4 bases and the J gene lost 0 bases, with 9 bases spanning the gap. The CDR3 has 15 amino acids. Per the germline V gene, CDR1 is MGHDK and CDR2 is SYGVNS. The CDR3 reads CASSVFGTNTGELFF. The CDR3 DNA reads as TGTGCCAGCAGTGTATTCGGTACGAACACCGGGGAGCTGTTTTTT.

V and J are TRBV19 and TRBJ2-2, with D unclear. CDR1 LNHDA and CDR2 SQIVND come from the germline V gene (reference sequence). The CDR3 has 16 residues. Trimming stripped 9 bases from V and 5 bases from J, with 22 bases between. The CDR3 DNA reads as TGTGCCAGCCAACCCTGGGCGGATTGGAATACCGGGGAGCTGTTTTTT. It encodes CASQPWADWNTGELFF.

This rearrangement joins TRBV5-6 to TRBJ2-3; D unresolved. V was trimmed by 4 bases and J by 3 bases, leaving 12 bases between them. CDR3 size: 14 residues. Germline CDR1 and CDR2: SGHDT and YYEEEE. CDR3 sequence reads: CASSPLPATDTQYF. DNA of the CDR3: TGTGCCAGCAGCCCATTACCCGCGACAGATACGCAGTATTTT.

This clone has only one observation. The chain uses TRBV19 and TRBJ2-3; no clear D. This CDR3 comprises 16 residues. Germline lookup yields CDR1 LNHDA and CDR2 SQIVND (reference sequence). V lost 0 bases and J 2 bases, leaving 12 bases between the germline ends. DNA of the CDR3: TGTGCCAGTAGTATAGATCTGGCATCTATCACAGATACGCAGTATTTT. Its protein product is CASSIDLASITDTQYF.

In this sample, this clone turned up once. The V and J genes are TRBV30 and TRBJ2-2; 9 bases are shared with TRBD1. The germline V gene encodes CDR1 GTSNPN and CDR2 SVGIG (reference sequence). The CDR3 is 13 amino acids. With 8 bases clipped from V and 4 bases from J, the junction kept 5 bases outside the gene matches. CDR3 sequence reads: CAHGTGITGELFF. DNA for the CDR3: TGTGCCCATGGGACAGGGATCACCGGGGAGCTGTTTTTT.

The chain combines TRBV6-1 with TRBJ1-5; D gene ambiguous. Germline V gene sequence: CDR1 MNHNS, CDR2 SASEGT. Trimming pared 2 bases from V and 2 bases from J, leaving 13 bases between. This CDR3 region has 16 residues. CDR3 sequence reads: CASSEYIERGNQPQHF. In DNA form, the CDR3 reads TGTGCCAGCAGTGAATATATAGAAAGGGGCAATCAGCCCCAGCATTTT.

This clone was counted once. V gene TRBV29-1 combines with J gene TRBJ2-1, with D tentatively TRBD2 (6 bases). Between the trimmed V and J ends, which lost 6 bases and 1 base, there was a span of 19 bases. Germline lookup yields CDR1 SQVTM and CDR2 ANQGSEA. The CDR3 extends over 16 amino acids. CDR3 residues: CSVHPVTGESYNEQFF. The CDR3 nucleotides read TGCAGCGTCCATCCCGTGACGGGGGAATCCTACAATGAGCAGTTCTTC.

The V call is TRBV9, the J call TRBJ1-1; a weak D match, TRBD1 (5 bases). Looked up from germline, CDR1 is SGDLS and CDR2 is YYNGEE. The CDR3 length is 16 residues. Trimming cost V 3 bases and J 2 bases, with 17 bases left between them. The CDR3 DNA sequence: TGTGCCAGCAGCGCCATTTCCCAGACAGAAAACACTGAAGCTTTCTTT. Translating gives CASSAISQTENTEAFF.

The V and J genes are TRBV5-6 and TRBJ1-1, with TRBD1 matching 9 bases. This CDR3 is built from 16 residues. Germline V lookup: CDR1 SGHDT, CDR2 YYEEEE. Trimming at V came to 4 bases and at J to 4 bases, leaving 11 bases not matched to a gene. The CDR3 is CASSLGTGWSSTEAFF. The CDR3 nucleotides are TGTGCCAGCAGCCTCGGGACAGGGTGGTCATCCACTGAAGCTTTCTTT.

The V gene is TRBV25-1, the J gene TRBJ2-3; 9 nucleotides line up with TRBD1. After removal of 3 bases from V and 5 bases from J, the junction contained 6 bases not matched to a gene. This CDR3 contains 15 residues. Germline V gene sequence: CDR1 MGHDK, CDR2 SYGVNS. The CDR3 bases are TGTGCCAGCAGTGACACAGGACAGGGGATAGATACGCAGTATTTT. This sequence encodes CASSDTGQGIDTQYF.

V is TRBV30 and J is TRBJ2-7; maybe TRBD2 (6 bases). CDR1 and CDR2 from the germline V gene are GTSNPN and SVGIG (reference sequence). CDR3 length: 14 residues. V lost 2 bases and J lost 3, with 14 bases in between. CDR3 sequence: CAWSTGGEYYEQYF. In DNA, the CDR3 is TGTGCCTGGAGTACCGGGGGAGAATACTACGAGCAGTACTTC.

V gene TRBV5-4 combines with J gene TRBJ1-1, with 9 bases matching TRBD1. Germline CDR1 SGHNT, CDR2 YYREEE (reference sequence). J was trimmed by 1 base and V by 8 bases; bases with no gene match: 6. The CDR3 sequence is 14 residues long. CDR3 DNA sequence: TGTGCCAGTCAACAGGGGGCCTCGAACACTGAAGCTTTCTTT. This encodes CASQQGASNTEAFF.

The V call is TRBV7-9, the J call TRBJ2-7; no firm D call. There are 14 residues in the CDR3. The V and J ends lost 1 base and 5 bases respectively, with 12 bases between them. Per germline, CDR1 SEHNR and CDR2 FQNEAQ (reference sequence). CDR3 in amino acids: CASSLVAGIHEQYF. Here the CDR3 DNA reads TGTGCCAGCAGCTTAGTAGCTGGGATCCACGAGCAGTACTTC.

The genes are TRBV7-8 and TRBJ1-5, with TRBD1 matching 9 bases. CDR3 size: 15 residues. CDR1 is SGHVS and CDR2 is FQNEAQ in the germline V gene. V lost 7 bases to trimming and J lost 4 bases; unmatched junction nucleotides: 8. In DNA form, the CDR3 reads TGTGCCAGCACACCCGCACAGGGGGCTAATCAGCCCCAGCATTTT. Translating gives CASTPAQGANQPQHF.

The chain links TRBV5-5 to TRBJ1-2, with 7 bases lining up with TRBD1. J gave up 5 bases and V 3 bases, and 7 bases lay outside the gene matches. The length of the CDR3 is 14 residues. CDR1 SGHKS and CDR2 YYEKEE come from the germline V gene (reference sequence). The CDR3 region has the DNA TGTGCCAGCAGCTCCGAGGGGGCGTGGTATGGCTACACCTTC. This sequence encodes CASSSEGAWYGYTF.

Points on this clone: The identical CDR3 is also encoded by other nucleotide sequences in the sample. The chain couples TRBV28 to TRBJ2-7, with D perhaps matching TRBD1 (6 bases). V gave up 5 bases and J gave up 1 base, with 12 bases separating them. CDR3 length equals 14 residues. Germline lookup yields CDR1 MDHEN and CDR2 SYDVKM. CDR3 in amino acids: CASSITGSSYEQYF. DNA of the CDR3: TGTGCCAGCAGTATTACAGGGTCGTCCTACGAGCAGTACTTC.

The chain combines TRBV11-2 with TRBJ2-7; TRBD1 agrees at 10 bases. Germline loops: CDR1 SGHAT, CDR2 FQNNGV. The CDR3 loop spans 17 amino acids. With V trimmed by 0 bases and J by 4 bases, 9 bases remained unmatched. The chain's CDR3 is CASSLDFAGQGIYEQYF. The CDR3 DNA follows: TGTGCCAGCAGCTTAGATTTTGCGGGACAGGGGATATACGAGCAGTACTTC.

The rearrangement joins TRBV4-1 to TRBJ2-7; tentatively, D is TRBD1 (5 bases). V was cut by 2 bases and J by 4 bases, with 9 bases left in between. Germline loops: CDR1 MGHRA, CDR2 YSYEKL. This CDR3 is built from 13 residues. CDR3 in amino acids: CASSQLPGYEQYF. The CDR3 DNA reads TGCGCCAGCAGCCAACTCCCAGGGTACGAGCAGTACTTC.